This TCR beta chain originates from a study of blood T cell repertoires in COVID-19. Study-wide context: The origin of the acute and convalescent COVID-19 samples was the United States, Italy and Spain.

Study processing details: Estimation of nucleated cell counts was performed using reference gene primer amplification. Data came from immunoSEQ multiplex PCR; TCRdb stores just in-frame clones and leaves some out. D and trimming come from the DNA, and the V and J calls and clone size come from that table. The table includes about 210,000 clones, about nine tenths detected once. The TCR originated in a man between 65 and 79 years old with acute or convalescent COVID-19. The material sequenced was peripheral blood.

The DNA for the CDR3 is TGCAGCGTCCCCATCCTGGGAACCGGGCTCGGGAACGAGCAGTACTTC. Its protein is CSVPILGTGLGNEQYF. V gene TRBV29-1 combines with J gene TRBJ2-7; the D gene is possibly TRBD2 (5 bases). V lost 6 bases to trimming and J lost 5 bases, with 26 bases between them. The CDR3 has 16 amino acids. Germline loops: CDR1 SQVTM, CDR2 ANQGSEA.